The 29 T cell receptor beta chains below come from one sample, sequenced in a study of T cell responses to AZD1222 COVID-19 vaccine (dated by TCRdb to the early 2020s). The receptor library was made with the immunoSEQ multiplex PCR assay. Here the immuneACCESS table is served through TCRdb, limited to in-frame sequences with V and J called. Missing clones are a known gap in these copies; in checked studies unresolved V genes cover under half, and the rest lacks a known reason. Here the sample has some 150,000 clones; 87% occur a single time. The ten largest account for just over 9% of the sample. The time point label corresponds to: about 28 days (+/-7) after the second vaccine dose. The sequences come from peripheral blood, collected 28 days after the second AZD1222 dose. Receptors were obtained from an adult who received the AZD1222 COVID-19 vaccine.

The DNA for the CDR3 is TGTGCCAGCAGTTCGACGGAATCCAGTGAAGCTTTCTTT. Residues: CASSSTESSEAFF. The chain carries TRBV6-1 and TRBJ1-1, with D uncertain. V gave up 5 bases and J gave up 7 bases, with 14 bases separating them. The CDR3 extends over 13 amino acids. CDR1 and CDR2 from the germline V gene are MNHNS and SASEGT.

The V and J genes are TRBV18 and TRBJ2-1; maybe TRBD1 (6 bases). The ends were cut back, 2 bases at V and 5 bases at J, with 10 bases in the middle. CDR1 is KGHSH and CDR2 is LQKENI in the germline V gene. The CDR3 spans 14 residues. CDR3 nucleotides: TGTGCCAGCTCACCAACAGGGTCCGACAATGAGCAGTTCTTC. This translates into CASSPTGSDNEQFF. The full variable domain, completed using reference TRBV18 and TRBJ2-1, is NAGVMQNPRHLVRRRGQEARLRCSPMKGHSHVYWYRQLPEEGLKFMVYLQKENIIDESGMPKERFSAEFPKEGPSILRIQQVVRGDSAAYFCASSPTGSDNEQFFGPGTRLTVL.

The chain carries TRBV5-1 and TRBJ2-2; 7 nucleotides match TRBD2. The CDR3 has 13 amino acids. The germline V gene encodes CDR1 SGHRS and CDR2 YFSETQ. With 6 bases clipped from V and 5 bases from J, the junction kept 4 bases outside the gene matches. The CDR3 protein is CASTYGGTGELFF. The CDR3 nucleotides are TGCGCCAGCACTTACGGGGGGACCGGGGAGCTGTTTTTT.

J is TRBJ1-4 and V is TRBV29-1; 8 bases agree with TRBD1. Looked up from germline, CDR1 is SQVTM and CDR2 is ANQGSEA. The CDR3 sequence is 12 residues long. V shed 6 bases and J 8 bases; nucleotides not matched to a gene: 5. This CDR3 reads CSVRQGQEKLFF. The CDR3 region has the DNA TGCAGCGTGAGACAGGGGCAAGAAAAACTGTTTTTT.

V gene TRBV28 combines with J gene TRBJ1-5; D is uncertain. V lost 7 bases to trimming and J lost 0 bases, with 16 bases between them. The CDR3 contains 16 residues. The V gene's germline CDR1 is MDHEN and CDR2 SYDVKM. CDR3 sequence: CASMPTGRHSNQPQHF. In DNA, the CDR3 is TGTGCCAGCATGCCCACCGGGCGGCATAGCAATCAGCCCCAGCATTTT.

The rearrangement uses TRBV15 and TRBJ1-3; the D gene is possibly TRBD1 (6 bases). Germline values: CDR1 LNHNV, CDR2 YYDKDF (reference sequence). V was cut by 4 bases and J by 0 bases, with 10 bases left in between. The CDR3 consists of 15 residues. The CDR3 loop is CATSTRTASGNTIYF. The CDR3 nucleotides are TGTGCCACCAGCACCAGGACAGCCTCTGGAAACACCATATATTTT.

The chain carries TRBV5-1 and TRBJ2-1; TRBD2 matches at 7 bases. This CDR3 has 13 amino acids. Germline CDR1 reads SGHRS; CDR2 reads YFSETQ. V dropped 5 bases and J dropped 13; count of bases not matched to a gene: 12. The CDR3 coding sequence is TGCGCCAGCAGTTTTATCCGGAGCGGGGCTCAGTTCTTC. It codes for CASSFIRSGAQFF.

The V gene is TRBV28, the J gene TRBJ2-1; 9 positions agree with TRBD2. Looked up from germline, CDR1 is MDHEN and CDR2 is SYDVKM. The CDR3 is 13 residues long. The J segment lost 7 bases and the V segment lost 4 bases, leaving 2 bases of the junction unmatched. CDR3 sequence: CASSYAGGNEQFF. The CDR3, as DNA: TGTGCCAGCAGTTACGCGGGGGGGAATGAGCAGTTCTTC.

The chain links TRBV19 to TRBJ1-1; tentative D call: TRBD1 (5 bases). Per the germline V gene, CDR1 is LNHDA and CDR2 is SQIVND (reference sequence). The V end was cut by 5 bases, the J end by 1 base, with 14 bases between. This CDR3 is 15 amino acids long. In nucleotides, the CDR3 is TGTGCCAGTAGTCCCGGGGGGTCTACGAACACTGAAGCTTTCTTT. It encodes CASSPGGSTNTEAFF.

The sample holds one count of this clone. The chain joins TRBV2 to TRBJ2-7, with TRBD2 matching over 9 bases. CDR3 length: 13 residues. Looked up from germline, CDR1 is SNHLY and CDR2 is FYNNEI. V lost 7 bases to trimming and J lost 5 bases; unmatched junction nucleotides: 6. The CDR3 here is CASTSSGIDEQYF. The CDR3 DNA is TGTGCCAGCACGTCTAGCGGGATCGACGAGCAGTACTTC.

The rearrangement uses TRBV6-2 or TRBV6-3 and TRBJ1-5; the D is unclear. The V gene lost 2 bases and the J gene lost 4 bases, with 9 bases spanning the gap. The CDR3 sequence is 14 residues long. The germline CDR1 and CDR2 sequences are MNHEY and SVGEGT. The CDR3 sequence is CASSYVSDNQPQHF. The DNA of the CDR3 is TGTGCCAGCAGTTACGTGTCAGATAATCAGCCCCAGCATTTT.

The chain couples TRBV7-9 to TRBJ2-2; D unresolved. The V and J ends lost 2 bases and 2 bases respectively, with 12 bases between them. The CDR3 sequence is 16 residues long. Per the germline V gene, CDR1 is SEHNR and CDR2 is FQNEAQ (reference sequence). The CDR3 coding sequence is TGTGCCAGCAGCTTACCCCGGTTGGGTAACACCGGGGAGCTGTTTTTT. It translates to CASSLPRLGNTGELFF.

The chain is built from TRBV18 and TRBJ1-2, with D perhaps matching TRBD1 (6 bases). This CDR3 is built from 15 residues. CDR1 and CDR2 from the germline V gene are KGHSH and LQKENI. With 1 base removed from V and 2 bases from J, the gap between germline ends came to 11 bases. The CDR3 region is CASSPRGAENYGYTF. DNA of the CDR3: TGTGCCAGCTCACCACGGGGGGCGGAAAACTATGGCTACACCTTC.

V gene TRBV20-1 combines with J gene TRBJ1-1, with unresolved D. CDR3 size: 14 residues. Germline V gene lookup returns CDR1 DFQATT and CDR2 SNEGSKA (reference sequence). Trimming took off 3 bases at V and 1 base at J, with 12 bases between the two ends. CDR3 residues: CSASLLVGNTEAFF. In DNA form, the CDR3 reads TGCAGTGCTAGTTTACTTGTCGGGAACACTGAAGCTTTCTTT.

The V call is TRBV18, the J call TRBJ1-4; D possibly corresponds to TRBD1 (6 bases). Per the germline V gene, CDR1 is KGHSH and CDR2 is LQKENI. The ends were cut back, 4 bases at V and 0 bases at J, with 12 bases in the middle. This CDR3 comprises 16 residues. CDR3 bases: TGTGCCAGCTCACAGGAGACAGGCGCAACTAATGAAAAACTGTTTTTT. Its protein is CASSQETGATNEKLFF.

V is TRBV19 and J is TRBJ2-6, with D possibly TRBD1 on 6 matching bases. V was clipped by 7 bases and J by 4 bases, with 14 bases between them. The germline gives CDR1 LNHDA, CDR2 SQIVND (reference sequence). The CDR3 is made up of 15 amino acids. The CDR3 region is CASTQTGSGANVLTF. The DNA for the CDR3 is TGTGCCAGTACTCAAACAGGGTCCGGGGCCAACGTCCTGACTTTC.

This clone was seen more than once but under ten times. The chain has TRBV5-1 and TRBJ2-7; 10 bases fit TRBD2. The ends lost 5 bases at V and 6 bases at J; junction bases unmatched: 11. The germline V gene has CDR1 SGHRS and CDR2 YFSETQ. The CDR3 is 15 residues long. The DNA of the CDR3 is TGCGCCAGCAGAGTGAGGCTAGCGGGAGAAACCGAGCAGTACTTC. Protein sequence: CASRVRLAGETEQYF.

DNA for the CDR3: TGTGCCAGCAGTCGGGACAGACTCTTGGGGACTGAAGCTTTCTTT. The encoded protein is CASSRDRLLGTEAFF. V is TRBV27 and J is TRBJ1-1; 7 bases fit TRBD1. Germline lookup yields CDR1 MNHEY and CDR2 SMNVEV (reference sequence). The V and J ends lost 5 bases and 5 bases, in that order; junction bases with no gene match: 11. This CDR3 is built from 15 residues.

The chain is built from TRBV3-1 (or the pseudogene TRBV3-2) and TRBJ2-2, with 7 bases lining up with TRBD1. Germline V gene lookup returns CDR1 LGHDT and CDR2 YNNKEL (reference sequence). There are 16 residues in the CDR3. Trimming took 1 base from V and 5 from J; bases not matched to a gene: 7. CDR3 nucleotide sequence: TGTGCCAGCAGCCAAGTTAGAGGGGGCGATACCGGGGAGCTGTTTTTT. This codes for CASSQVRGGDTGELFF.

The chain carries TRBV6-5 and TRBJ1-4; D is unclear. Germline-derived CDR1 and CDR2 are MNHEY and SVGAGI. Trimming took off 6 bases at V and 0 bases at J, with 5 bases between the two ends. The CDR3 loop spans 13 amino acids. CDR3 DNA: TGTGCCAGCAGGGATGCAACTAATGAAAAACTGTTTTTT. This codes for CASRDATNEKLFF.

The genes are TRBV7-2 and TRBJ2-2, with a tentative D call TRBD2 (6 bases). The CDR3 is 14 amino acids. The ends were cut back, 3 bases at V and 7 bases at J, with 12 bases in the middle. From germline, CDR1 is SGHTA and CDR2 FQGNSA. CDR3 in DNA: TGTGCCAGCAGCTTGGCGGGACCCTACGGGGAGCTGTTTTTT. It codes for CASSLAGPYGELFF. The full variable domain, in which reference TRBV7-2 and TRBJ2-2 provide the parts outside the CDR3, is GAGVSQSPSNKVTEKGKDVELRCDPISGHTALYWYRQSLGQGLEFLIYFQGNSAPDKSGLPSDRFSAERTGGSVSTLTIQRTQQEDSAVYLCASSLAGPYGELFFGEGSRLTVL.

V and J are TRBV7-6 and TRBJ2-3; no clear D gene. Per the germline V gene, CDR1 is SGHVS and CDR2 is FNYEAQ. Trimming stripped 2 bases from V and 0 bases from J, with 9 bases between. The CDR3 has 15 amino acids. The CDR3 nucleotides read TGTGCCAGCAGCTTAATAGCACAGAGCACAGATACGCAGTATTTT. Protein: CASSLIAQSTDTQYF.

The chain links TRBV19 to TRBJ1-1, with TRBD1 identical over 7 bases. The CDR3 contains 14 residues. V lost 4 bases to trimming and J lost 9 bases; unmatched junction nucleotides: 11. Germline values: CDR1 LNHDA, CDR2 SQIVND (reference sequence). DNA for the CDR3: TGTGCCAGTAGTACGCCCGGGGACAGCCTAAAAGCTTTCTTT. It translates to CASSTPGDSLKAFF.

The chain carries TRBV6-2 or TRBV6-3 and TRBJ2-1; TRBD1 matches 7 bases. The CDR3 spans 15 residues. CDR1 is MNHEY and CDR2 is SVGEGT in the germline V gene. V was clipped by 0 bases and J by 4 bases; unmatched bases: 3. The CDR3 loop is CASSYSAGGYNEQFF. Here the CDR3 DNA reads TGTGCCAGCAGTTACTCCGCAGGGGGTTACAATGAGCAGTTCTTC.

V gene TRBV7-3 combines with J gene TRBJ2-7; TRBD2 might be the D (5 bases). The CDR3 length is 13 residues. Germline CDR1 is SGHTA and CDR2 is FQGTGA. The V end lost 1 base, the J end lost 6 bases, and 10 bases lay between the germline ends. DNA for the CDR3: TGTGCCAGCAGCTTAAGTTCGGGGAGCGAGCAGTACTTC. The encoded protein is CASSLSSGSEQYF.

DNA for the CDR3: TGTGCCAGCACTCACAGGGTGCAGAGTGAAGCTTTCTTT. Its protein product is CASTHRVQSEAFF. The chain combines TRBV28 with TRBJ1-1, with a possible D match to TRBD1 (6 bases). The V and J ends lost 7 bases and 7 bases respectively, with 16 bases between them. The CDR3 runs to 13 residues. From germline, CDR1 is MDHEN and CDR2 SYDVKM.

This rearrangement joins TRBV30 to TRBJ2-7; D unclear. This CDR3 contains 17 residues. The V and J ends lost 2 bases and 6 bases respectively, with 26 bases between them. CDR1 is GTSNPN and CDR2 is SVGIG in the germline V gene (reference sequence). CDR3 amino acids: CAWSQPRALPIYLEQYF. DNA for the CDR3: TGTGCCTGGAGTCAGCCCCGGGCTCTACCCATCTATCTCGAGCAGTACTTC.

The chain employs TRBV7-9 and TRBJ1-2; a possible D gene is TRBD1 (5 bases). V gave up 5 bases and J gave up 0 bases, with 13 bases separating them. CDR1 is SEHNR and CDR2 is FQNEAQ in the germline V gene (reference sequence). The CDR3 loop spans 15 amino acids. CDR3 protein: CASSRSGGANYGYTF. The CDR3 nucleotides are TGTGCCAGCAGCCGCTCGGGGGGGGCTAACTATGGCTACACCTTC.

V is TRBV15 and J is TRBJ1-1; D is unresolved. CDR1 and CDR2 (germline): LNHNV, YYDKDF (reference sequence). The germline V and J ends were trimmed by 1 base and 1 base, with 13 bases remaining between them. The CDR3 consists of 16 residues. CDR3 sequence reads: CATSRGRGKGNTEAFF. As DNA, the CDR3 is TGTGCCACCAGCAGAGGGCGAGGGAAAGGGAACACTGAAGCTTTCTTT.